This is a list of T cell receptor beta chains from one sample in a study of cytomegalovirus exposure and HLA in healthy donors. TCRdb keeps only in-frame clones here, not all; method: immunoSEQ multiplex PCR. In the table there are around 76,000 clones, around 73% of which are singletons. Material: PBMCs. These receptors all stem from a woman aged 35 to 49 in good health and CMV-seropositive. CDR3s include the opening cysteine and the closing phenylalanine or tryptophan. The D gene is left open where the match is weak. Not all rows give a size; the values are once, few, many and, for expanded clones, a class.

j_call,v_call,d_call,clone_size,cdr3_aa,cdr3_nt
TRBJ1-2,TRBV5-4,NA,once,CASSFQQSYGYTF,TGTGCCAGCAGCTTTCAACAGTCCTATGGCTACACCTTC
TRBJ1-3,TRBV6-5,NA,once,CASSYSREGAGNTIYF,TGTGCCAGCAGTTACTCTAGGGAAGGGGCTGGAAACACCATATATTTT
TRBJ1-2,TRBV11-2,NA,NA,CASSFQGTYYGYTF,TGTGCCAGCAGCTTCCAGGGTACCTACTATGGCTACACCTTC
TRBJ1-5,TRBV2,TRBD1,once,CAAGQGANSNQPQHF,TGTGCCGCAGGGCAGGGGGCAAATAGCAATCAGCCCCAGCATTTT
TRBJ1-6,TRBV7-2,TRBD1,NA,CASSLDRGRSPLHF,TGTGCCAGCAGCTTAGACAGGGGGCGTTCACCCCTCCACTTT
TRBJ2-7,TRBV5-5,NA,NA,CASSSEGVWQYF,TGTGCCAGCAGTTCCGAGGGAGTCTGGCAGTACTTC
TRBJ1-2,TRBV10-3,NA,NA,CAIIPEPGGYGYTF,TGTGCCATCATTCCCGAGCCGGGGGGCTATGGCTACACCTTC
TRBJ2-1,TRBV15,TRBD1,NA,CATSRDRGTVNEQFF,TGTGCCACCAGCAGAGATCGAGGGACAGTGAATGAGCAGTTCTTC
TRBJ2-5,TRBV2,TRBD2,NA,CASSDSGGQQETQYF,TGTGCCAGCAGTGATAGCGGGGGGCAACAAGAGACCCAGTACTTC
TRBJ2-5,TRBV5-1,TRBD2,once,CASSSGLAGVETQYF,TGCGCCAGCAGCTCGGGACTAGCGGGGGTGGAGACCCAGTACTTC
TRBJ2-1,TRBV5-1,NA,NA,CASSLEEYNDEQFF,TGCGCCAGCAGCCTGGAGGAGTATAACGATGAGCAGTTCTTC
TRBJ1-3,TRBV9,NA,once,CASSVGQSGNTIYF,TGTGCCAGCAGCGTAGGACAGTCTGGAAACACCATATATTTT
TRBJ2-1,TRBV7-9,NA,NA,CASRQSFRQESSYNEQFF,TGTGCCAGCAGACAAAGCTTTAGACAGGAGAGCTCCTACAATGAGCAGTTCTTC
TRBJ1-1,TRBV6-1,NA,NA,CASSGSGGGTEAFF,TGTGCCAGCAGTGGGTCGGGGGGCGGCACTGAAGCTTTCTTT
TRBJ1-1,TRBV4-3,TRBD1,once,CASSQDIVGTANLNTEAFF,TGCGCCAGCAGCCAAGATATAGTAGGGACAGCGAACTTGAACACTGAAGCTTTCTTT
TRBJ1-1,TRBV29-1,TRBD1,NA,CSVLTGALAFF,TGCAGCGTCCTGACAGGGGCGCTGGCTTTCTTT
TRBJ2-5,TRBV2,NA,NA,CASSPSSFRGTQYF,TGTGCCAGCAGTCCCTCCAGTTTTCGCGGGACCCAGTACTTC
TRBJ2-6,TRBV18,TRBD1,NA,CASSPSGQGISGANVLTF,TGTGCCAGCTCACCTTCAGGACAGGGAATTTCTGGGGCCAACGTCCTGACTTTC
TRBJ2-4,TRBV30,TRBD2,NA,CAWSDGQGGNIQYF,TGTGCCTGGAGTGATGGGCAGGGAGGGAACATTCAGTACTTC
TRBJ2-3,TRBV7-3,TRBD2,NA,CASSLTRGLAGGPYTQYF,TGTGCCAGCAGCTTAACCCGCGGACTAGCGGGGGGGCCCTATACGCAGTATTTT
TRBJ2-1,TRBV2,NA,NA,CASRQVGSEQFF,TGTGCCAGCAGACAGGTGGGAAGTGAGCAGTTCTTC
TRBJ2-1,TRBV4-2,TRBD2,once,CASSRFTGTSGGAAEQFF,TGTGCCAGCAGCCGGTTTACCGGGACTAGCGGGGGGGCCGCTGAGCAGTTCTTC
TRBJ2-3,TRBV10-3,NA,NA,CAIRDTSEGVWGTQYF,TGTGCCATCAGAGACACTAGCGAGGGGGTATGGGGTACGCAGTATTTT
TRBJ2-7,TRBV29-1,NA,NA,CSVEGADYEQYF,TGCAGCGTTGAAGGGGCAGACTACGAGCAGTACTTC
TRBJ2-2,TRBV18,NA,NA,CASAPGQNTGELFF,TGTGCCAGCGCCCCGGGACAGAACACCGGGGAGCTGTTTTTT
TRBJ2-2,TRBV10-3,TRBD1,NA,CATKGPGGRDTGELFF,TGTGCCACCAAAGGACCAGGGGGCAGAGACACCGGGGAGCTGTTTTTT
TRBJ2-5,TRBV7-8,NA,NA,CASSLGQEETQYF,TGTGCCAGCAGCTTAGGTCAGGAAGAGACCCAGTACTTC
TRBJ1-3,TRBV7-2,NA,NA,CASSIRGGRNTIYF,TGTGCCAGCAGCATTAGGGGAGGGAGAAACACCATATATTTT